This T cell receptor (beta chain) was recorded in a study of CD8 T cells in Susac syndrome. Reverse transcription of roughly 0.5 to 1 ug RNA used random hexamers. TCRdb itself ran the immunoSEQ multiplex PCR reads through MiXCR, one entry per CDR3 protein. The sample yields 100,000 to 150,000 distinct CDR3 sequences, around 94% seen once. This CDR3 is built from 13 residues. Germline CDR1 and CDR2: LNHDA and SQIVND (reference sequence). V was clipped by 6 bases and J by 3 bases, with 11 bases between them. Specimen: CD8+ T cells from PBMCs. This clonotype was sampled from a human donor with Susac syndrome. The V gene is TRBV19, the J gene TRBJ2-5; possibly TRBD1 or TRBD2 for D (5 bases each). The CDR3: CASRSLGEETQYF. CDR3 nucleotide sequence: TGTGCCAGTAGATCACTGGGGGAAGAGACCCAGTACTTC.